Listed below are T cell receptor beta chains from one sample, sequenced in a study of CD8 T cells in ankylosing spondylitis. TCRdb fed the 5' RACE reads into MiXCR, producing one record per CDR3 protein. The sample contains about 800,000 distinct CDR3 sequences, about an eighth of which appear only once. Sample: blood, either unsorted or a sorted T cell fraction (not recorded which). The receptors stem from a male donor with ankylosing spondylitis. Each CDR3 is given with its conserved first and last residue. A D gene is named only where the DNA matches it firmly. Size values are once, few and many counts, or a class for expanded clones, and some rows have none.

v_call	j_call	d_call	clone_size	cdr3_nt	cdr3_aa
TRBV10-2	TRBJ2-1	TRBD2	.	TGCGCCAGCACCCGGGTGGGGGGGAATAGTGAGCAGTTCTTC	CASTRVGGNSEQFF
TRBV7-2	TRBJ2-7	TRBD2	.	TGTGCCAGCACCCCAAATCCGGGACTAGCTTCCTACGAGCAGTACTTC	CASTPNPGLASYEQYF
TRBV5-1	TRBJ2-1	.	many	TGCGCCAGCAGCTGGGGACTTGCCTACAATGAGCAGTTCTTC	CASSWGLAYNEQFF
TRBV20-1	TRBJ2-4	.	few	TGCAGTGCTAGTAGGACGGGGGACTTCCTAAACATTCAGTACTTC	CSASRTGDFLNIQYF
TRBV28	TRBJ1-5	TRBD1	.	TGTGCCAGCAGTTTATGGAAGGGACAGATAGATCAGCCCCAGCATTTT	CASSLWKGQIDQPQHF
TRBV10-3	TRBJ2-7	.	few	TGTGCCATCAGTGAGTCGGGAGGACCCCTCTCCGTGGACGGGTTTTACGAGCAGTACTTC	CAISESGGPLSVDGFYEQYF
TRBV11-2	TRBJ2-7	.	.	TGTGCCAGCAGCTTCCGTCCAAACGACCGGGAGCAGTACTTC	CASSFRPNDREQYF
TRBV5-1	TRBJ2-1	.	many	TGCGCCAGCAGCCAAGGAGGGCTGACGGCCTACAATGAGCAGTTCTTC	CASSQGGLTAYNEQFF
TRBV7-2	TRBJ1-2	.	.	TGTGCCAGCACCATCCCGGGGGTACCCTATGGCTACACCTTC	CASTIPGVPYGYTF
TRBV13	TRBJ2-2	TRBD2	many	TGTGCCAGCAGCCCAGGACTAGCGGGGGGGCAGAGGCGGACCGGGGAGCTGTTTTTT	CASSPGLAGGQRRTGELFF
TRBV5-1	TRBJ2-7	TRBD1	many	TGCGCCAGCAGCGACGGGACAGGGGTTAGCTACGAGCAGTACTTC	CASSDGTGVSYEQYF
TRBV28	TRBJ2-3	.	many	TGTGCCAGCAGAAGCACAGATACGCAGTATTTT	CASRSTDTQYF
TRBV28	TRBJ2-2	.	few	TGTGCCAGCAGTTTAGGAGGAGCGCTTGGAACCGGGGAGCTGTTTTTT	CASSLGGALGTGELFF
TRBV9	TRBJ2-1	.	few	TGTGCCAGCAGCGCCATGGAGGGAACCTACAATGAGCAGTTCTTC	CASSAMEGTYNEQFF
TRBV20-1	TRBJ2-1	TRBD1	few	TGCAGTGCTAGAGATCAACTGGACAGGGGGCACTACAATGAGCAGTTCTTC	CSARDQLDRGHYNEQFF
TRBV6-1	TRBJ2-3	.	few	TGTGCCAGCAGCTTCATCCGACGTAGCACAGATACGCAGTATTTT	CASSFIRRSTDTQYF
TRBV12-3/TRBV12-4	TRBJ2-7	TRBD2	many	TGTGCCAGCAGTTATTCCCGACTAGCGGGCAACGAGCAGTACTTC	CASSYSRLAGNEQYF
TRBV6-5	TRBJ1-1	.	.	TGTGCCAGCAGTTACTCGCCAGGATCCACTGAAGCTTTCTTT	CASSYSPGSTEAFF
TRBV20-1	TRBJ2-3	.	.	TGCAGTGCCCTCACAGGTAGCCCGCAGTATTTT	CSALTGSPQYF
TRBV20-1	TRBJ2-2	.	few	TGCAGTGCTAGAGACAGCGCGAACACCGGGGAGCTGTTTTTT	CSARDSANTGELFF
TRBV2	TRBJ1-4	.	.	TGTGCCAGCAGTGAATCTTGGGGAGCAAAACTGTTTTTT	CASSESWGAKLFF
TRBV25-1	TRBJ2-1	TRBD2	many	TGTGCCAGCAGTGAATCCCGACTAGCGTTCAACAATGAGCAGTTCTTC	CASSESRLAFNNEQFF
TRBV20-1	TRBJ1-1	.	few	TGCAGTGCTAGTTACACCTACACTGAAGCTTTCTTT	CSASYTYTEAFF
TRBV5-1	TRBJ2-6	.	many	TGCGCCAGCAGCGTTACAAGCTCTGGGGCCAACGTCCTGACTTTC	CASSVTSSGANVLTF
TRBV5-6	TRBJ1-5	.	few	TGTGCCAGCAGACTCAGGGGATCCAATCAGCCCCAGCATTTT	CASRLRGSNQPQHF
TRBV6-2/TRBV6-3	TRBJ1-2	.	.	TGTGCCAGCAGTCCCCTTACGGGGAACTATGGCTACACCTTC	CASSPLTGNYGYTF
TRBV2	TRBJ2-3	TRBD2	few	TGTGCCAGTTCGCTAGCGGGGGGGCGTCCCAACACAGATACGCAGTATTTT	CASSLAGGRPNTDTQYF
TRBV28	TRBJ2-7	.	few	TGTGCCAGCAATTCCCCCGGGACGTCCCACGAGCAGTACTTC	CASNSPGTSHEQYF
TRBV6-5	TRBJ2-1	.	.	TGTGCCAGCAGTTACTTGCTCAGTGATGAGCAGTTCTTC	CASSYLLSDEQFF
TRBV24-1	TRBJ2-7	TRBD1	few	TGTGCCACCAGTGAAAAGACAGGGTATATTCACGAGCAGTACTTC	CATSEKTGYIHEQYF
TRBV12-3/TRBV12-4	TRBJ1-2	.	few	TGTGCCAGCAGTTTTGCGTCAGCCGCTAACTATGGCTACACCTTC	CASSFASAANYGYTF
TRBV29-1	TRBJ2-4	.	many	TGCAGCGTTGAAGCCAGGGAGGAGGGTCTAGCCAAAAACATTCAGTACTTC	CSVEAREEGLAKNIQYF
TRBV12-3/TRBV12-4	TRBJ2-2	TRBD1	few	TGTGCCAGCAGTCTAGGGGGCTCGAGCACCGGGGAGCTGTTTTTT	CASSLGGSSTGELFF
TRBV5-1	TRBJ2-1	TRBD1	.	TGCGCCAGCAGCTCTTGGACAGGGCGGAATGAGCAGTTCTTC	CASSSWTGRNEQFF
TRBV29-1	TRBJ1-1	.	.	TGCAGCGTTCTCCCTGAAGCTTTCTTT	CSVLPEAFF
TRBV29-1	TRBJ2-1	TRBD2	many	TGCAGCGTTGAAACTAGCGGGCGGAGCTCCTACAATGAGCAGTTCTTC	CSVETSGRSSYNEQFF
TRBV20-1	TRBJ2-1	TRBD2	few	TGCAGTGCTCCTAGCGGGAGACCCAGCAATGAGCAGTTCTTC	CSAPSGRPSNEQFF
TRBV6-2/TRBV6-3	TRBJ1-1	TRBD1	few	TGTGCCAGCAGTTTTCATCTGGGACAGGGGATTAACACTGAAGCTTTCTTT	CASSFHLGQGINTEAFF
TRBV20-1	TRBJ2-5	.	.	TGCAGTGCTAGAGCGACAGCCCCCCGGGAGACCCAGTACTTC	CSARATAPRETQYF
TRBV5-4	TRBJ2-5	TRBD2	.	TGTGCCAGCAGCTTGGCCTTTGGGACCAGCGGGGGACCCCAAGAGACCCAGTACTTC	CASSLAFGTSGGPQETQYF
TRBV4-3	TRBJ2-3	TRBD1	.	TGCGCCAGCAGCCAAGATGGGGGACAGAAGTATTTT	CASSQDGGQKYF
TRBV20-1	TRBJ2-1	.	few	TGCAGTGCTTCTCATGGGTACAATGAGCAGTTCTTC	CSASHGYNEQFF
TRBV5-5	TRBJ2-2	.	few	TGTGCCAGCAACCTAAACCCGACAGACCTCACCACCGGGGAGCTGTTTTTT	CASNLNPTDLTTGELFF
TRBV6-1	TRBJ1-2	.	.	TGTGCCAGCAGTGTACAGGGAGTAAACTATGGCTACACCTTC	CASSVQGVNYGYTF
TRBV29-1	TRBJ1-2	.	few	TGCAGCGTTGTTCGTCGGCCCCCAGGGCTCGACTATGGCTACACCTTC	CSVVRRPPGLDYGYTF
TRBV5-1	TRBJ2-2	.	few	TGCGCCAGCACAGTGGGCAGGGCGATCGGGGAGCTGTTTTTT	CASTVGRAIGELFF
TRBV7-2	TRBJ2-1	.	few	TGTGCCAGCAGCCCAATGCTAGCCCTGAGCAATGAGCAGTTCTTC	CASSPMLALSNEQFF
TRBV10-3	TRBJ2-1	.	many	TGTGCCATCAGGGAGCAGAAGTGGGGCAATGAGCAGTTCTTC	CAIREQKWGNEQFF
TRBV6-2/TRBV6-3	TRBJ2-5	.	few	TGTGCCAGCAGTGTTACGCGGGGACCTCCTGGGACCCAGTACTTC	CASSVTRGPPGTQYF
TRBV5-1	TRBJ2-7	TRBD2	.	TGCGCCAGCAGCTTGCAGCGGGGCACCTACGAGCAGTACTTC	CASSLQRGTYEQYF
TRBV20-1	TRBJ2-7	TRBD2	few	TGCAGTCCCCAGATGAGCGGGGGAATCTACGAGCAGTACTTC	CSPQMSGGIYEQYF
TRBV20-1	TRBJ2-1	.	few	TGCAGTGCAATGCACAATGAGCAGTTCTTC	CSAMHNEQFF
TRBV9	TRBJ1-6	.	few	TGTGCCAGCAGCGTAGGTCTAATGGATTCACCCCTCCACTTT	CASSVGLMDSPLHF
TRBV28	TRBJ2-5	.	few	TGTGCCAGCAGTTCGAACCCTGGGGAGACCCAGTACTTC	CASSSNPGETQYF
TRBV4-1	TRBJ2-4	.	.	TGCGCCAGCAGCCAAGACTGGACAGCACGCATTCAGTACTTC	CASSQDWTARIQYF